These 30 T cell receptor beta chains were sequenced from one sample in a study of T cell changes during pregnancy in multiple sclerosis. Profiling relied on immunoSEQ multiplex PCR, and the TCRdb table lists in-frame clones only, not all of them. This sample has 30,000 or so clones, with roughly nine tenths found just once. The material was CD4+ T cells from peripheral blood mononuclear cells, obtained in the second trimester of pregnancy. These receptors were taken from a female donor with multiple sclerosis, enrolled in a pregnancy study.

The chain uses TRBV25-1 and TRBJ2-5; TRBD2 is a possible D gene (5 bases). CDR1 MGHDK and CDR2 SYGVNS come from the germline V gene. CDR3 size: 12 residues. The V end was cut by 6 bases, the J end by 5 bases, with 10 bases between. CDR3 DNA sequence: TGTGCCAGCAGCGGGGAGCGGGAGACCCAGTACTTC. Translation gives CASSGERETQYF.

CDR3 in amino acids: CASSLTGGHEQYF. The CDR3 DNA is TGTGCCAGCAGCTTGACAGGGGGCCACGAGCAGTACTTC. This chain uses TRBV5-4 with TRBJ2-7, with 9 bases matching TRBD1. The CDR3 has 13 residues. The J segment lost 5 bases and the V segment lost 1 base, leaving 1 base of the junction unmatched. The germline V gene has CDR1 SGHNT and CDR2 YYREEE (reference sequence).

V and J are TRBV2 and TRBJ2-1; 11 bases agree with TRBD2. The ends lost 10 bases at V and 7 bases at J; junction bases unmatched: 18. CDR1 and CDR2 from the germline V gene are SNHLY and FYNNEI. This CDR3 contains 17 residues. This CDR3 reads CATPRSSGGPSGNEQFF. In nucleotides, the CDR3 is TGTGCCACTCCAAGATCTAGCGGGGGGCCGTCGGGGAATGAGCAGTTCTTC.

CDR3 region: CASSPPQGSSGNTIYF. The CDR3 nucleotides are TGTGCCAGCAGTCCACCACAGGGGAGCTCTGGAAACACCATATATTTT. V gene TRBV28 combines with J gene TRBJ1-3, with 7 bases matching TRBD1. CDR1 and CDR2 from the germline V gene are MDHEN and SYDVKM. CDR3 length: 16 amino acids. The V and J ends lost 5 bases and 0 bases, in that order; junction bases with no gene match: 7.

This clone was seen more than once but under ten times. The rearrangement uses TRBV30 and TRBJ2-2, with D perhaps TRBD2 (6 bases). Germline CDR1 is GTSNPN and CDR2 is SVGIG (reference sequence). The length of the CDR3 is 13 residues. V lost 8 bases, J lost 0 bases, and 10 bases lay in between. In DNA, the CDR3 is TGTGCCACGGGACTGGCGAACACCGGGGAGCTGTTTTTT. It encodes CATGLANTGELFF.

V and J are TRBV5-1 and TRBJ2-7, with D perhaps TRBD2 (5 bases). Looked up from germline, CDR1 is SGHRS and CDR2 is YFSETQ. The CDR3 runs to 14 residues. Trimming cost V 4 bases and J 3 bases, with 14 bases left between them. In DNA form, the CDR3 reads TGCGCCAGCAGCCCGCTAGGAGGCCTCTACGAGCAGTACTTC. Translated, it gives CASSPLGGLYEQYF.

The CDR3: CASVHGRMNTEAFF. In nucleotides, the CDR3 is TGTGCTAGTGTCCACGGCAGGATGAACACTGAAGCTTTCTTT. The chain uses TRBV12-5 and TRBJ1-1; the D is unclear. This CDR3 has 14 amino acids. Trimming cost V 7 bases and J 0 bases, with 12 bases left between them. In germline, CDR1 is LGHNT, CDR2 FRNRAP.

The chain combines TRBV14 with TRBJ2-1; TRBD2 matches at 9 bases. This CDR3 is built from 16 residues. The junction had 14 bases not matched to a gene; V was cut back by 4 bases and J by 10 bases. Looked up from germline, CDR1 is SGHDN and CDR2 is FVKESK. CDR3 in DNA: TGTGCCAGCAGCCTGACGAGCGGGGGGAAGAAAGGAGAGCAGTTCTTC. This translates into CASSLTSGGKKGEQFF.

The J gene is TRBJ2-1, the V gene TRBV10-3; a weak D match, TRBD1 (6 bases). With 4 bases removed from V and 5 bases from J, the gap between germline ends came to 15 bases. The CDR3 runs 15 residues. The germline V gene encodes CDR1 ENHRY and CDR2 SYGVKD. The CDR3 loop reads CAISGKTGGNNEQFF. DNA of the CDR3: TGTGCCATCAGTGGTAAGACAGGAGGTAACAATGAGCAGTTCTTC.

V and J are TRBV4-1 and TRBJ2-7, with D possibly TRBD2 on 6 matching bases. This CDR3 region has 14 residues. CDR1 MGHRA and CDR2 YSYEKL come from the germline V gene. V was trimmed by 4 bases and J by 3 bases, leaving 13 bases between them. CDR3 sequence: CASSRLGGDYEQYF. CDR3 bases: TGCGCCAGCAGCCGCCTAGGAGGGGACTACGAGCAGTACTTC.

The genes are TRBV12-2 and TRBJ2-2; the table's D gene call, TRBD2, was not cross checked with the DNA. TRBV12-2 is described as a pseudogene. This CDR3 region has 21 residues. The CDR3 loop is CASRLAPIASPSLRPTGELFF. CDR3 bases: TGTGCAAGTCGCTTAGCGCCAATAGCTAGCCCCTCTTTAAGGCCCACCGGGGAGCTGTTTTTT.

This rearrangement joins TRBV19 to TRBJ1-2; D call uncertain. The CDR3 covers 14 residues. The V and J ends lost 7 bases and 4 bases respectively, with 16 bases between them. Germline V gene data show CDR1 as LNHDA and CDR2 as SQIVND (reference sequence). The CDR3 spells CASNREGWGYGYTF. CDR3 bases: TGTGCCAGTAACCGGGAGGGATGGGGCTATGGCTACACCTTC.

This clone has more than one count but fewer than ten. The CDR3 DNA is TGTGCCAGCAGCTTACTCTCACAGAACCCCTACGAGCAGTACTTC. It encodes CASSLLSQNPYEQYF. The chain employs TRBV7-6 and TRBJ2-7; the D is unclear. This CDR3 contains 15 residues. Germline V gene data show CDR1 as SGHVS and CDR2 as FNYEAQ. Trimming stripped 2 bases from V and 2 bases from J, with 13 bases between.

This chain joins TRBV7-9 and TRBJ1-3; D is ambiguous. Germline V gene sequence: CDR1 SEHNR, CDR2 FQNEAQ (reference sequence). Trimming shortened V by 2 bases and J by 1 base, and 6 bases separated the two germline ends. The CDR3 has 14 residues. CDR3 nucleotides: TGTGCCAGCAGCTTAACAAGATCTGGAAACACCATATATTTT. Protein product: CASSLTRSGNTIYF.

This chain connects TRBV4-3 to TRBJ2-1; the match to TRBD2 covers 12 bases. This CDR3 spans 18 amino acids. J was trimmed by 1 base and V by 5 bases; bases with no gene match: 9. The germline CDR1 and CDR2 sequences are LGHNA and YSLEER. Here the CDR3 reads CASSKLAGGPSSYNEQFF. The CDR3 DNA reads TGCGCCAGCAGCAAACTAGCGGGGGGCCCCTCTTCCTACAATGAGCAGTTCTTC.

The chain combines TRBV7-2 with TRBJ2-5; D gene unclear. The CDR3 loop spans 14 amino acids. CDR1 and CDR2 (germline): SGHTA, FQGNSA. V was cut by 1 base and J by 5 bases, with 11 bases left in between. The CDR3 here is CASSLGSASETQYF. In DNA form, the CDR3 reads TGTGCCAGCAGCTTAGGAAGCGCTTCTGAGACCCAGTACTTC.

J is TRBJ1-2 and V is TRBV6-5; 9 nucleotides line up with TRBD1. The J segment lost 5 bases and the V segment lost 6 bases, leaving 7 bases of the junction unmatched. Germline-derived CDR1 and CDR2 are MNHEY and SVGAGI. CDR3 length: 14 residues. In nucleotides, the CDR3 is TGTGCCAGCAGACGCTCACAGGGGGCTTATGGCTACACCTTC. Protein: CASRRSQGAYGYTF.

The chain joins TRBV7-9 to TRBJ1-1; D remains unclear. Germline V lookup: CDR1 SEHNR, CDR2 FQNEAQ (reference sequence). V gave up 3 bases and J gave up 1 base, with 3 bases separating them. The CDR3 contains 12 residues. Here the CDR3 DNA reads TGTGCCAGCAGCTTCGGGAACACTGAAGCTTTCTTT. The encoded protein is CASSFGNTEAFF.

The DNA of the CDR3 is TGTGCCTGGAGCAGGGGCCTAGCTAACTATGGCTACACCTTC. It encodes CAWSRGLANYGYTF. The chain links TRBV30 to TRBJ1-2, with a weak D call TRBD1 (6 bases). This CDR3 region has 14 residues. From germline, CDR1 is GTSNPN and CDR2 SVGIG (reference sequence). V lost 3 bases to trimming and J lost 0 bases, with 11 bases between them.

J is TRBJ1-3 and V is TRBV5-5; no reliable D call. Germline loops: CDR1 SGHKS, CDR2 YYEKEE (reference sequence). V was trimmed by 1 base and J by 0 bases, leaving 8 bases between them. This CDR3 is 15 amino acids long. CDR3 protein: CASSLPPFSGNTIYF. CDR3 bases: TGTGCCAGCAGCTTGCCCCCTTTCTCTGGAAACACCATATATTTT. Filled out from reference TRBV5-5 and TRBJ1-3, the complete variable domain reads DAGVTQSPTHLIKTRGQQVTLRCSPISGHKSVSWYQQVLGQGPQFIFQYYEKEERGRGNFPDRFSARQFPNYSSELNVNALLLGDSALYLCASSLPPFSGNTIYFGEGSWLTVV.

This rearrangement joins TRBV27 to TRBJ1-2; perhaps TRBD1 as D (6 bases). The V end was cut by 3 bases, the J end by 2 bases, with 10 bases between. Germline lookup yields CDR1 MNHEY and CDR2 SMNVEV (reference sequence). The length of the CDR3 is 14 residues. CDR3 in DNA: TGTGCCAGCAGTTTGTCCAGGGGCAACTATGGCTACACCTTC. It is translated as CASSLSRGNYGYTF.

This chain connects TRBV2 to TRBJ2-1; 8 bases align to TRBD2. The J segment lost 4 bases and the V segment lost 8 bases, leaving 4 bases of the junction unmatched. The CDR3 length is 13 residues. Germline V gene sequence: CDR1 SNHLY, CDR2 FYNNEI. The CDR3: CASAGGGYNEQFF. The DNA of the CDR3 is TGTGCCAGCGCGGGGGGCGGGTACAATGAGCAGTTCTTC.

This clone is medium-sized in the sample. The chain recombines TRBV7-9 with TRBJ1-2; 9 bases fit TRBD1. Losses at the gene ends were 3 bases for V and 8 bases for J; bases not matched to a gene: 7. The CDR3 totals 14 residues. CDR1 is SEHNR and CDR2 is FQNEAQ in the germline V gene (reference sequence). DNA for the CDR3: TGTGCCAGCAGCTTTGGGGACAGGGTTGGAGGCTACACCTTC. This translates into CASSFGDRVGGYTF.

The chain couples TRBV28 to TRBJ1-6; the D gene is possibly TRBD1 (5 bases). CDR3 length: 14 amino acids. The ends were cut back, 5 bases at V and 9 bases at J, with 14 bases in the middle. Germline V gene sequence: CDR1 MDHEN, CDR2 SYDVKM. As DNA, the CDR3 is TGTGCCAGCAGTCGGGACTGGGGCGGTTCACCCCTCCACTTT. The encoded protein is CASSRDWGGSPLHF.

This clone was seen once. The chain is built from TRBV5-1 and TRBJ2-5, with 7 nucleotides matching TRBD2. Trimming took 0 bases from V and 3 from J; bases not matched to a gene: 2. Germline V gene data show CDR1 as SGHRS and CDR2 as YFSETQ. The CDR3 consists of 14 residues. CDR3: CASSLEGREETQYF. DNA of the CDR3: TGCGCCAGCAGCTTGGAAGGGAGGGAAGAGACCCAGTACTTC.

This rearrangement joins TRBV13 to TRBJ2-3; 8 bases map to TRBD2. The CDR3 has 16 residues. CDR1 is PRHDT and CDR2 is FYEKMQ in the germline V gene (reference sequence). J lost 6 bases, V lost 4 bases, and 12 bases had no gene match. The CDR3 protein is CASSSLWAGGFDTQYF. DNA for the CDR3: TGTGCCAGCAGCTCTCTATGGGCGGGGGGATTCGATACGCAGTATTTT.

The chain carries TRBV7-8 and TRBJ1-1; maybe TRBD1 (5 bases). The V gene's germline CDR1 is SGHVS and CDR2 FQNEAQ. V lost 6 bases to trimming and J lost 3 bases, with 5 bases between them. This CDR3 is built from 11 residues. Here the CDR3 reads CASRTDTEAFF. As DNA, the CDR3 is TGTGCCAGCAGGACAGACACTGAAGCTTTCTTT.

V and J are TRBV9 and TRBJ2-3; 12 bases line up with TRBD2. J lost 6 bases, V lost 0 bases, and 5 bases had no gene match. This CDR3 has 16 residues. Germline lookup yields CDR1 SGDLS and CDR2 YYNGEE. This CDR3 is CASSVGLAGVGDTQYF. The DNA of the CDR3 is TGTGCCAGCAGCGTAGGACTAGCGGGGGTAGGGGATACGCAGTATTTT.

This chain joins TRBV18 and TRBJ2-6; D is unresolved. Trimming took off 3 bases at V and 0 bases at J, with 12 bases between the two ends. Germline CDR1 is KGHSH and CDR2 is LQKENI. The length of the CDR3 is 17 residues. CDR3 in amino acids: CASSPRPVNSGANVLTF. As DNA, the CDR3 is TGTGCCAGCTCACCCCGCCCAGTGAACTCTGGGGCCAACGTCCTGACTTTC.

This clone was found a few times. This chain joins TRBV10-1 and TRBJ2-7; 10 positions match TRBD1. Germline V lookup: CDR1 WNHNN, CDR2 SYGVQD (reference sequence). CDR3 length: 15 amino acids. Trimming at V came to 0 bases and at J to 5 bases, leaving 4 bases not matched to a gene. The CDR3: CASSESRDRGHEQYF. CDR3 nucleotide sequence: TGCGCCAGCAGTGAGTCGAGGGACAGGGGACACGAGCAGTACTTC.